Reported below is one T cell receptor beta chain. Treatment in this sample: randomized to nivolumab then ipilimumab (arm A) or the reverse (arm B). Repertoires were generated with immunoSEQ multiplex PCR, while TCRdb's copy carries only in-frame clones and drops some. The data hold about 710 clones, with roughly 19% observed a single time. The record originates from a study of sequential checkpoint blockade in melanoma. Study-level background: First-line arms were nivolumab then ipilimumab, or the reverse, randomized 1:1.

The germline V gene has CDR1 LNHNV and CDR2 YYDKDF (reference sequence). The V end lost 0 bases, the J end lost 0 bases, and 15 bases lay between the germline ends. The CDR3 loop spans 18 amino acids. Sequencing was performed on tumor tissue (inferred from file names), taken from a patient given nivolumab and ipilimumab in sequence. This receptor was identified in a human donor with melanoma. The rearrangement joins TRBV15 to TRBJ1-5; the D is unclear. The CDR3 spells CATSRDLSAKNSNQPQHF. The CDR3 bases are TGTGCCACCAGCAGAGATTTGTCAGCAAAGAATAGCAATCAGCCCCAGCATTTT.